What follows are 7 T cell receptor beta chains derived from one specimen sequenced in a study of blood T cell repertoires in COVID-19. Only in-frame clones appear in the TCRdb table, and some are missing; sequencing was by immunoSEQ multiplex PCR. Of approximately 470,000 clones in the sample, 87% were seen once. The sample consisted of PBMCs or T cells enriched from blood (not recorded which). The receptors come from a woman between 18 and 30 years old who had recovered from COVID-19.

The chain links TRBV7-2 to TRBJ2-2, with a weak D call TRBD2 (5 bases). CDR1 SGHTA and CDR2 FQGNSA come from the germline V gene. This CDR3 contains 17 residues. V lost 4 bases and J lost 2, with 17 bases in between. CDR3 loop: CASSSPLDGVNTGELFF. CDR3 sequence (DNA): TGTGCCAGCAGCTCCCCCCTCGACGGGGTAAACACCGGGGAGCTGTTTTTT.

This clone was recorded only once. The chain is built from TRBV7-9 and TRBJ2-1, with 7 nucleotides matching TRBD2. Germline-derived CDR1 and CDR2 are SEHNR and FQNEAQ (reference sequence). The CDR3 has 17 amino acids. V was clipped by 0 bases and J by 0 bases; unmatched bases: 5. The CDR3 nucleotides are TGTGCCAGCAGCTTAGCGCTAGGCGGGAGCTCCTACAATGAGCAGTTCTTC. This translates into CASSLALGGSSYNEQFF.

The genes are TRBV6-2 or TRBV6-3 and TRBJ2-7; D not resolved. The CDR3 sequence is 17 residues long. Trimming took off 6 bases at V and 0 bases at J, with 21 bases between the two ends. Germline CDR1 and CDR2: MNHEY and SVGEGT. The CDR3 is CASSLGLNAATSYEQYF. The CDR3 nucleotides are TGTGCCAGCAGCCTCGGTTTGAACGCCGCCACCTCCTACGAGCAGTACTTC.

The chain recombines TRBV5-1 with TRBJ2-2; the match to TRBD1 covers 7 bases. The J call may be faulty, since TRBJ1-3 better matches the DNA end. Germline-derived CDR1 and CDR2 are SGHRS and YFSETQ. CDR3 size: 13 residues. The CDR3 sequence: CASSQGQGNTIYF. CDR3 nucleotide sequence: TGCGCCAGCAGCCAGGGACAGGGAAACACCATATATTTT.

This clone was seen only once. The chain has TRBV5-1 and TRBJ1-1, with D perhaps TRBD1 (5 bases). V lost 5 bases, J lost 3 bases, and 14 bases lay in between. CDR1 is SGHRS and CDR2 is YFSETQ in the germline V gene. The CDR3 consists of 14 residues. CDR3 in DNA: TGCGCCAGCAGGGGCGACAGTTACTACACTGAAGCTTTCTTT. This encodes CASRGDSYYTEAFF.

J is TRBJ1-1 and V is TRBV5-1; tentative D call: TRBD1 (6 bases). The CDR3 covers 13 residues. Between the trimmed V and J ends, which lost 2 bases and 8 bases, there was a span of 13 bases. Germline assignment: CDR1 SGHRS and CDR2 YFSETQ. DNA for the CDR3: TGCGCCAGCAGCTTCTACGGGACATCCGAAGCTTTCTTT. Its protein is CASSFYGTSEAFF.

CDR3 sequence reads: CASSQDKQGRALHF. DNA for the CDR3: TGTGCCAGCAGCCAAGATAAGCAGGGAAGGGCCCTCCACTTT. V usage is TRBV3-1 (or the pseudogene TRBV3-2) and J usage is TRBJ1-6, with a tentative D call TRBD1 (5 bases). V gave up 0 bases and J gave up 14 bases, with 14 bases separating them. Germline-derived CDR1 and CDR2 are LGHDT and YNNKEL (reference sequence). The CDR3 is 14 residues long.